Below, 28 T cell receptor beta chains from the same sample are listed, as sequenced in a study of blood T cell repertoires in COVID-19. Only in-frame clones appear in the TCRdb table, and some are missing; sequencing was by immunoSEQ multiplex PCR. Among 200,000 to 250,000 clones listed, approximately 78% were seen once. Source material: peripheral blood. The receptors derive from a woman between 18 and 30 years old with acute or convalescent COVID-19.

The table lists this clone with a count of one. This chain links TRBV6-5 with TRBJ1-4, with 7 bases lining up with TRBD1. Germline V gene lookup returns CDR1 MNHEY and CDR2 SVGAGI. V was pared by 2 bases and J by 8 bases, with 11 bases of the junction left unmatched. This CDR3 spans 16 amino acids. CDR3 DNA: TGTGCCAGCAGTTACAGGTGGACAGGTTTTAGGGAAAAACTGTTTTTT. It specifies CASSYRWTGFREKLFF.

This chain links TRBV12-1 with TRBJ2-1; the table's D call, TRBD2, has no DNA check behind it. TRBV12-1 constitutes a pseudogene. This CDR3 spans 15 amino acids. The CDR3 region is CASTSGGRRYNEQFF. CDR3 bases: TGTGCCAGCACTTCGGGCGGGAGGCGCTACAATGAGCAGTTCTTC.

The chain links TRBV11-3 to TRBJ1-1; 9 bases map to TRBD1. Germline CDR1 SGHNT, CDR2 YENEEA. The J segment lost 5 bases and the V segment lost 6 bases, leaving 7 bases of the junction unmatched. This CDR3 region has 14 residues. CDR3 protein: CASSPGTGTTEAFF. In DNA form, the CDR3 reads TGTGCCAGCAGTCCAGGGACAGGGACGACTGAAGCTTTCTTT.

This rearrangement joins TRBV4-1 to TRBJ1-2; TRBD1 is a possible D gene (5 bases). This CDR3 spans 18 amino acids. Germline V CDR1 and CDR2: MGHRA, YSYEKL. The germline V and J ends were trimmed by 0 bases and 2 bases, with 19 bases remaining between them. CDR3 bases: TGCGCCAGCAGCCAAGAGTACCTAGTGGGGGGGGTCAACTATGGCTACACCTTC. It encodes CASSQEYLVGGVNYGYTF.

The chain couples TRBV30 to TRBJ2-7; 11 bases are a match to TRBD2. From germline, CDR1 is GTSNPN and CDR2 SVGIG (reference sequence). CDR3 size: 17 residues. The ends lost 3 bases at V and 3 bases at J; junction bases unmatched: 13. The CDR3 loop reads CAWRATSGTPPYYEQYF. The CDR3 nucleotides read TGTGCCTGGAGAGCGACTAGCGGGACTCCCCCCTACTACGAGCAGTACTTC.

This sequence joins TRBV2 and TRBJ1-3; D is perhaps TRBD1 (6 bases). This CDR3 has 18 residues. V lost 0 bases and J 4 bases, leaving 19 bases between the germline ends. CDR1 is SNHLY, CDR2 FYNNEI, per germline. The CDR3 coding sequence is TGTGCCAGCAGTGAAGCGCTTCTGGGGGGGGCGGTAGGAAACACCATATATTTT. Its protein product is CASSEALLGGAVGNTIYF. Full variable domain (missing parts from reference TRBV2 and TRBJ1-3): EPEVTQTPSHQVTQMGQEVILRCVPISNHLYFYWYRQILGQKVEFLVSFYNNEISEKSEIFDDQFSVERPDGSNFTLKIRSTKLEDSAMYFCASSEALLGGAVGNTIYFGEGSWLTVV.

The chain couples TRBV5-1 to TRBJ1-2; D possibly corresponds to TRBD1 (5 bases). Trimming shortened V by 0 bases and J by 3 bases, and 9 bases separated the two germline ends. Germline CDR1 SGHRS, CDR2 YFSETQ. The length of the CDR3 is 14 residues. CDR3 sequence: CASSLGGDDYGYTF. In DNA form, the CDR3 reads TGCGCCAGCAGCTTGGGCGGGGACGACTATGGCTACACCTTC.

This rearrangement joins TRBV2 to TRBJ1-5; D gene ambiguous. CDR3 size: 13 residues. Looked up from germline, CDR1 is SNHLY and CDR2 is FYNNEI. V was pared by 6 bases and J by 6 bases, with 12 bases between. The CDR3 region is CASRKEEGQPQHF. CDR3 nucleotides: TGTGCCAGCAGGAAGGAGGAGGGTCAGCCCCAGCATTTT.

In its sample, this clone was seen a few times. This chain joins TRBV29-1 and TRBJ2-7; maybe TRBD1 (5 bases). Germline assignment: CDR1 SQVTM and CDR2 ANQGSEA. The CDR3 consists of 12 residues. V was shortened by 3 bases and J by 5 bases, with 11 bases between the two germline ends. CDR3 sequence: CSVEAGRNEQYF. The DNA for the CDR3 is TGCAGCGTTGAGGCAGGGCGGAACGAGCAGTACTTC.

The chain has TRBV4-1 and TRBJ2-1, with TRBD2 matching over 7 bases. The V gene end was trimmed by 0 bases and the J gene end by 3 bases; junction bases not matched to a gene: 11. The CDR3 extends over 18 amino acids. Germline CDR1 and CDR2: MGHRA and YSYEKL. Here the CDR3 reads CASSQEQQGSGYYNEQFF. The CDR3 bases are TGCGCCAGCAGCCAAGAGCAGCAAGGTAGCGGGTACTACAATGAGCAGTTCTTC.

The chain uses TRBV19 and TRBJ2-1; perhaps TRBD2 as D (6 bases). There are 16 residues in the CDR3. CDR1 and CDR2 (germline): LNHDA, SQIVND (reference sequence). The ends were cut back, 0 bases at V and 6 bases at J, with 15 bases in the middle. CDR3 residues: CASSIDLGGRGNEQFF. CDR3 in DNA: TGTGCCAGTAGTATAGATCTCGGGGGTAGAGGCAATGAGCAGTTCTTC.

This clone was observed a few times. The V and J genes are TRBV28 and TRBJ1-1, with 7 bases aligning to TRBD1. The CDR3 loop spans 14 amino acids. Germline V gene data show CDR1 as MDHEN and CDR2 as SYDVKM. The trim removed 4 bases at V and 4 bases at J, leaving 6 bases unmatched. The CDR3 coding sequence is TGTGCCAGCAGTTCGACAGGGCGCGGCACTGAAGCTTTCTTT. This codes for CASSSTGRGTEAFF.

Note on this clone: The identical CDR3 is also encoded by other nucleotide sequences in the sample. The gene calls are TRBV7-2 and TRBJ1-2; 8 bases are a match to TRBD1. Trimming at V came to 3 bases and at J to 3 bases, leaving 0 bases not matched to a gene. The germline CDR1 and CDR2 sequences are SGHTA and FQGNSA. The CDR3 is made up of 13 amino acids. The CDR3 protein is CASSLTGDYGYTF. The CDR3 DNA reads as TGTGCCAGCAGCTTGACAGGGGACTATGGCTACACCTTC.

The J gene is TRBJ2-7, the V gene TRBV5-1; 7 bases are a match to TRBD2. Losses at the gene ends were 5 bases for V and 1 base for J; bases not matched to a gene: 3. CDR3 size: 13 residues. Germline CDR1 and CDR2: SGHRS and YFSETQ. CDR3 coding DNA: TGCGCCAGCAGGCCGGGACTATCCTACGAGCAGTACTTC. This translates into CASRPGLSYEQYF.

The chain joins TRBV19 to TRBJ1-2; D unclear. The CDR3 extends over 13 amino acids. V shed 5 bases and J shed 3 bases, with 10 bases lying between them. Germline lookup yields CDR1 LNHDA and CDR2 SQIVND (reference sequence). The CDR3 is CASSFVSDYGYTF. The CDR3 nucleotides read TGTGCCAGTAGTTTTGTGTCTGACTATGGCTACACCTTC.

V and J are TRBV4-3 and TRBJ1-2; 9 nucleotides line up with TRBD1. The CDR3 sequence is 17 residues long. V was pared by 2 bases and J by 6 bases, with 13 bases of the junction left unmatched. Germline V CDR1 and CDR2: LGHNA, YSLEER. The CDR3 DNA is TGCGCCAGCAGCCAATCCACCGCGACACAGGGGGCTCATGGCTACACCTTC. Its translation: CASSQSTATQGAHGYTF.

The V call is TRBV15, the J call TRBJ1-2, with 7 nucleotides matching TRBD1. The CDR3 covers 15 residues. V lost 0 bases, J lost 3 bases, and 4 bases stayed unmatched. Germline V lookup: CDR1 LNHNV, CDR2 YYDKDF (reference sequence). This CDR3 reads CATSRDGRGYYGYTF. The CDR3 nucleotides read TGTGCCACCAGCAGAGATGGCAGGGGGTACTATGGCTACACCTTC.

The chain links TRBV28 to TRBJ1-1; D is unclear. The V end was cut by 3 bases, the J end by 1 base, with 9 bases between. This CDR3 has 14 residues. The germline V gene has CDR1 MDHEN and CDR2 SYDVKM. The CDR3 loop reads CASSLVSGNTEAFF. The CDR3, as DNA: TGTGCCAGCAGTTTGGTATCGGGGAACACTGAAGCTTTCTTT.

The chain uses TRBV30 and TRBJ1-1; the D gene is possibly TRBD1 (6 bases). V dropped 3 bases and J dropped 5 bases, with 19 bases sitting between them. CDR3 length: 15 residues. Looked up from germline, CDR1 is GTSNPN and CDR2 is SVGIG (reference sequence). The CDR3 protein is CAWRGGVTGTTEAFF. Written as DNA, the CDR3 is TGTGCCTGGAGAGGCGGCGTAACAGGGACGACTGAAGCTTTCTTT.

The CDR3 is CASSSGMPGVNEQFF. CDR3 nucleotide sequence: TGTGCCAGCAGTTCCGGGATGCCGGGGGTCAATGAGCAGTTCTTC. This chain joins TRBV28 and TRBJ2-1; possible D gene TRBD2, 6 bases. The CDR3 is 15 residues long. Germline lookup yields CDR1 MDHEN and CDR2 SYDVKM. Trimming took 4 bases from V and 6 from J, leaving 16 bases between them.

The table lists this clone with a few counts. The chain is built from TRBV7-9 and TRBJ1-2; D possibly corresponds to TRBD1 (5 bases). V dropped 5 bases and J dropped 2 bases, with 15 bases sitting between them. CDR1 is SEHNR and CDR2 is FQNEAQ in the germline V gene (reference sequence). The CDR3 runs to 15 residues. The CDR3 bases are TGTGCCAGCAGCCGGGGCGGGGTCGGGAACTATGGCTACACCTTC. It encodes CASSRGGVGNYGYTF.

This sequence joins TRBV5-1 and TRBJ2-7, with D tentatively TRBD1 (6 bases). In germline, CDR1 is SGHRS, CDR2 YFSETQ. This CDR3 is built from 14 residues. V dropped 1 base and J dropped 12 bases, with 20 bases sitting between them. CDR3 amino acids: CASSLMGAGAGRYF. The CDR3 DNA reads as TGCGCCAGCAGCTTGATGGGCGCAGGGGCAGGAAGGTACTTC.

The rearrangement joins TRBV6-5 to TRBJ1-5; no clear D. The germline CDR1 and CDR2 sequences are MNHEY and SVGAGI. There are 15 residues in the CDR3. The V end was cut by 4 bases, the J end by 6 bases, with 16 bases between. Here the CDR3 DNA reads TGTGCCAGCAGTTCGGTCCTCTCAGGCTCTCAGCCCCAGCATTTT. Its protein is CASSSVLSGSQPQHF.

This clone was detected once. The V and J genes are TRBV5-1 and TRBJ1-6; 8 bases agree with TRBD1. The CDR3 has 14 residues. In germline, CDR1 is SGHRS, CDR2 YFSETQ. Trimming removed 3 bases from V and 7 bases from J; junction bases left unmatched: 3. CDR3: CASSWTGLNSPLHF. CDR3 DNA sequence: TGCGCCAGCAGCTGGACAGGGTTAAATTCACCCCTCCACTTT.

V gene TRBV28 combines with J gene TRBJ2-7; possible D gene TRBD2, 6 bases. In germline, CDR1 is MDHEN, CDR2 SYDVKM. V was clipped by 1 base and J by 5 bases, with 12 bases between them. The CDR3 is made up of 14 amino acids. The CDR3 nucleotides are TGTGCCAGCAGTTTATTGGTAGCGGTCCACGAGCAGTACTTC. Translating it yields CASSLLVAVHEQYF. Using reference TRBV28 and TRBJ2-7 for the parts outside the CDR3, the full variable domain is DVKVTQSSRYLVKRTGEKVFLECVQDMDHENMFWYRQDPGLGLRLIYFSYDVKMKEKGDIPEGYSVSREKKERFSLILESASTNQTSMYLCASSLLVAVHEQYFGPGTRLTVT.

The rearrangement uses TRBV6-1 and TRBJ2-3, with a possible D match to TRBD2 (6 bases). Trimming stripped 0 bases from V and 7 bases from J, with 8 bases between. Germline CDR1 is MNHNS and CDR2 is SASEGT. The CDR3 is 13 amino acids. The CDR3 loop is CASSEAGGNTQYF. The CDR3 bases are TGTGCCAGCAGTGAAGCGGGGGGAAATACGCAGTATTTT.

The chain is built from TRBV5-8 and TRBJ1-1, with TRBD1 matching 8 bases. V shed 3 bases, J shed 2 bases, and the junction held 6 bases outside the gene matches. The germline V gene has CDR1 SGHTS and CDR2 YDEGEE. The CDR3 spans 15 residues. CDR3 in amino acids: CASSSGQGANTEAFF. The CDR3 DNA reads as TGTGCCAGCAGCTCCGGACAGGGAGCTAACACTGAAGCTTTCTTT.

The chain carries TRBV10-3 and TRBJ2-3; 8 positions match TRBD2. The germline gives CDR1 ENHRY, CDR2 SYGVKD. CDR3 length: 14 residues. V was pared by 5 bases and J by 3 bases, with 4 bases of the junction left unmatched. The CDR3 here is CAISTSGITDTQYF. DNA for the CDR3: TGTGCCATCAGTACTAGCGGCATTACAGATACGCAGTATTTT.